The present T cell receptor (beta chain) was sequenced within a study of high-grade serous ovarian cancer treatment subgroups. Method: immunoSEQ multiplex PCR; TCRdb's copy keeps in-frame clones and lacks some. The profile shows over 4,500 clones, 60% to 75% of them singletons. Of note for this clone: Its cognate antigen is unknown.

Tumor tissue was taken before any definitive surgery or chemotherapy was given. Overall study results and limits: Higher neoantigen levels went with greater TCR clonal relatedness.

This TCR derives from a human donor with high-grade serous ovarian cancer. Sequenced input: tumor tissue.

The CDR3 region has the DNA TGTGCCAGCTCACCAGACAGGGAGGAGACCCAGTACTTC. This gives the protein CASSPDREETQYF. The rearrangement links TRBV18 to TRBJ2-5, with 7 bases identical to TRBD1. The CDR3 has 13 amino acids. CDR1 is KGHSH, CDR2 LQKENI, per germline. Unmatched junction bases numbered 2, after V lost 2 bases and J lost 5 bases. Using reference TRBV18 and TRBJ2-5 for the parts outside the CDR3, the full variable domain is NAGVMQNPRHLVRRRGQEARLRCSPMKGHSHVYWYRQLPEEGLKFMVYLQKENIIDESGMPKERFSAEFPKEGPSILRIQQVVRGDSAAYFCASSPDREETQYFGPGTRLLVL.